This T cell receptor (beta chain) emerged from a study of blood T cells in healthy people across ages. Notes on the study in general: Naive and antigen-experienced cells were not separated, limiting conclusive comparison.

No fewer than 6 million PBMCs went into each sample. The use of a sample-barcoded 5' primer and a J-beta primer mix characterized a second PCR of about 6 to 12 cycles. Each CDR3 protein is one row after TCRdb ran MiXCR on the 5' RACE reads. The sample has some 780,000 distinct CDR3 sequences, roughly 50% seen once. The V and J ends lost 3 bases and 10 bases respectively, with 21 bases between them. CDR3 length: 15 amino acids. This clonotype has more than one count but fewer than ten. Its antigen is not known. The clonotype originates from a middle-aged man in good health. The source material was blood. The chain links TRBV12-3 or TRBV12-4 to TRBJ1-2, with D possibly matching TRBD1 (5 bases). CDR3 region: CASSLRMGVGSAYTF. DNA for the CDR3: TGTGCCAGCAGTTTGAGGATGGGGGTTGGGTCTGCCTACACCTTC.